These 16 T cell receptor beta chains share one sample of origin, sequenced in a study of T-cell memory formation after mild COVID-19. Each CDR3 protein gets one entry after TCRdb re-called the 5' RACE reads with MiXCR. The table lists over 400,000 distinct CDR3 sequences, 20% to 25% of them singletons, with around 13% in the top ten. Material: PBMCs or a T cell subset sorted from them (not recorded which). The receptors originated from an adult woman who had mild COVID-19 (a few samples of this study predate the infection). Cell type and time point are not known.

The chain uses TRBV12-3 or TRBV12-4 and TRBJ1-2; 7 bases are a match to TRBD1. The junction had 12 bases not matched to a gene; V was cut back by 4 bases and J by 4 bases. The CDR3 has 16 amino acids. This CDR3 is CASSSQQGLGGYGYTF. The DNA for the CDR3 is TGTGCCAGCAGTTCGCAACAGGGGCTTGGAGGCTATGGCTACACCTTC.

This clonotype was counted a few times. The chain carries TRBV11-3 and TRBJ2-3, with unresolved D. Between the trimmed V and J ends, which lost 4 bases and 3 bases, there was a span of 17 bases. This CDR3 is 16 amino acids long. Germline V gene lookup returns CDR1 SGHNT and CDR2 YENEEA. The CDR3 DNA reads TGTGCCAGCAGCTCCTACCACGCGAGAAAAACAGATACGCAGTATTTT. This encodes CASSSYHARKTDTQYF.

The chain combines TRBV2 with TRBJ2-5; maybe TRBD2 (7 bases). The CDR3 extends over 15 amino acids. The V gene lost 4 bases and the J gene lost 5 bases, with 17 bases spanning the gap. Per germline, CDR1 SNHLY and CDR2 FYNNEI. The CDR3 loop reads CASSVTRGAVETQYF. The DNA for the CDR3 is TGTGCCAGCAGTGTCACCCGGGGGGCGGTGGAGACCCAGTACTTC. Full variable domain (outside the CDR3, taken from reference TRBV2 and TRBJ2-5): EPEVTQTPSHQVTQMGQEVILRCVPISNHLYFYWYRQILGQKVEFLVSFYNNEISEKSEIFDDQFSVERPDGSNFTLKIRSTKLEDSAMYFCASSVTRGAVETQYFGPGTRLLVL.

This rearrangement joins TRBV29-1 to TRBJ2-1, with D unclear. The CDR3 runs 16 residues. The V end was cut by 7 bases, the J end by 0 bases, with 19 bases between. Germline CDR1 is SQVTM and CDR2 is ANQGSEA. CDR3 bases: TGCAGCGCCCGGCAGTCGGCAGCTAGCTCCTACAATGAGCAGTTCTTC. It translates to CSARQSAASSYNEQFF.

This clonotype was counted at least ten times. The genes are TRBV10-3 and TRBJ2-7; possibly TRBD1 for D (6 bases). Trimming stripped 6 bases from V and 7 bases from J, with 16 bases between. The CDR3 has 13 residues. Per the germline V gene, CDR1 is ENHRY and CDR2 is SYGVKD. The CDR3 sequence is CAISPGQLKEQYF. DNA for the CDR3: TGTGCCATCAGCCCTGGACAGCTTAAGGAGCAGTACTTC.

This clonotype was recorded a few times. The chain links TRBV4-1 to TRBJ2-7; 9 nucleotides match TRBD2. Germline CDR1 reads MGHRA; CDR2 reads YSYEKL. CDR3 length: 15 amino acids. V lost 3 bases, J lost 4 bases, and 7 bases stayed unmatched. The CDR3 sequence is CASSQVSGGLYEQYF. Here the CDR3 DNA reads TGCGCCAGCAGCCAGGTCAGCGGGGGGCTATACGAGCAGTACTTC.

This clonotype has more than one count but fewer than ten. The chain recombines TRBV12-3 or TRBV12-4 with TRBJ1-1; possible D gene TRBD1, 5 bases. Trimming shortened V by 5 bases and J by 8 bases, and 15 bases separated the two germline ends. CDR3 length: 13 amino acids. CDR3: CASSPPGMEEAFF. The CDR3 DNA follows: TGTGCCAGCAGTCCACCAGGGATGGAGGAAGCTTTCTTT.

The chain combines TRBV7-6 with TRBJ2-1; 11 nucleotides align to TRBD2. Trimming cost V 5 bases and J 2 bases; bases outside gene matches: 8. The CDR3 is 17 amino acids. Per the germline V gene, CDR1 is SGHVS and CDR2 is FNYEAQ. CDR3 protein: CASSPRASGGTYNEQFF. DNA of the CDR3: TGTGCCAGCAGCCCTCGGGCTAGCGGGGGGACCTACAATGAGCAGTTCTTC.

The V gene is TRBV18, the J gene TRBJ1-2; D perhaps matches TRBD1 (6 bases). CDR3 length: 15 amino acids. Germline CDR1 is KGHSH and CDR2 is LQKENI. Trimming took 0 bases from V and 2 from J, leaving 10 bases between them. CDR3: CASSPPTGGNYGYTF. The CDR3 region has the DNA TGTGCCAGCTCACCACCGACCGGGGGCAACTATGGCTACACCTTC.

This clonotype was counted between two and nine times. The genes are TRBV3-1 and TRBJ2-1, with unresolved D. Germline V gives CDR1 LGHDT, CDR2 YNNKEL (reference sequence). The length of the CDR3 is 14 residues. With 3 bases removed from V and 4 bases from J, the gap between germline ends came to 10 bases. Written as DNA, the CDR3 is TGTGCCAGCAGCCATGTTATAGGTTACAATGAGCAGTTCTTC. Protein product: CASSHVIGYNEQFF.

This clonotype was detected only once. The chain couples TRBV15 to TRBJ1-5; D is possibly TRBD1 (6 bases). V lost 4 bases and J lost 5, with 12 bases in between. CDR1 and CDR2 from the germline V gene are LNHNV and YYDKDF (reference sequence). The CDR3 contains 14 residues. CDR3 residues: CATSTDRRYQPQHF. CDR3 nucleotides: TGTGCCACCAGCACCGACAGGCGCTATCAGCCCCAGCATTTT.

The chain employs TRBV2 and TRBJ2-3; weak D call: TRBD2 (6 bases). V was pared by 6 bases and J by 3 bases, with 16 bases between. This CDR3 contains 15 residues. Germline V CDR1 and CDR2: SNHLY, FYNNEI. CDR3 protein: CASSQTSLITDTQYF. CDR3 nucleotides: TGTGCCAGCAGCCAAACTAGCCTTATAACAGATACGCAGTATTTT.

This clonotype turned up a few times. The chain joins TRBV9 to TRBJ2-1; 11 positions agree with TRBD2. Germline CDR1 is SGDLS and CDR2 is YYNGEE. V shed 0 bases, J shed 3 bases, and the junction held 5 bases outside the gene matches. The CDR3 totals 17 residues. The CDR3 bases are TGTGCCAGCAGCGTAGGGTACCTAGCGGGGGGCTACAATGAGCAGTTCTTC. This sequence encodes CASSVGYLAGGYNEQFF.

V is TRBV6-5 and J is TRBJ2-7, with D possibly TRBD1 on 5 matching bases. Germline V CDR1 and CDR2: MNHEY, SVGAGI. V lost 2 bases to trimming and J lost 3 bases, with 20 bases between them. The CDR3 extends over 17 amino acids. The CDR3 coding sequence is TGTGCCAGCAGTTACAAGATCACCCAGGGTTTTGGCTACGAGCAGTACTTC. Its translation: CASSYKITQGFGYEQYF.

A few counts support this clonotype. The chain couples TRBV7-3 to TRBJ2-1; D not resolved. Trimming left V 3 bases short and J 5 bases short, with 8 bases between. The V gene's germline CDR1 is SGHTA and CDR2 FQGTGA. The CDR3 is 13 residues long. CDR3 in amino acids: CASSFYRDNEQFF. CDR3 nucleotide sequence: TGTGCCAGCAGCTTTTACCGGGACAATGAGCAGTTCTTC.

In its sample, this clonotype was seen a few times. This chain connects TRBV6-1 to TRBJ2-7; TRBD2 matches at 10 bases. The CDR3 consists of 14 residues. After removal of 6 bases from V and 5 bases from J, the junction contained 7 bases not matched to a gene. Germline V gene sequence: CDR1 MNHNS, CDR2 SASEGT. CDR3 loop: CASSALAGVDEQYF. The CDR3 bases are TGTGCCAGCAGCGCCCTAGCGGGAGTAGACGAGCAGTACTTC.